This T cell receptor beta chain was identified during a study of CD8 T cells in ankylosing spondylitis. The trim removed 6 bases at V and 7 bases at J, leaving 15 bases unmatched. Per the germline V gene, CDR1 is SNHLY and CDR2 is FYNNEI. This CDR3 spans 18 amino acids. Making the TCR beta libraries involved quantitative 5'-RACE with molecular barcodes. TCRdb reanalysed the 5' RACE reads using MiXCR and keeps one entry per CDR3 protein. The sample shows a few hundred thousand distinct CDR3 sequences, approximately 20% of them seen only once. Regarding this clonotype: Its antigen is undetermined.

Study conclusions and caveats: CD8+ cells made up the disease-linked clones, which were relatively rare in peripheral blood. Several highly homologous variants made up a TCR beta motif, and this motif appeared characteristic of ankylosing spondylitis blood. Matched ankylosing spondylitis synovial fluid reportedly contained a significantly enriched population of disease-linked clones.

The clonotype was recovered from a male donor with ankylosing spondylitis. The rearrangement uses TRBV2 and TRBJ2-1; TRBD2 aligns across 13 bases. The sequencing input was blood, either unsorted or a sorted T cell fraction (not recorded which). The CDR3 bases are TGTGCCAGCAGGACTGGGACCGGGACTAGCGGGATCGAAAATGAGCAGTTCTTC. This encodes CASRTGTGTSGIENEQFF.